This record looks at one TCR beta chain sequence and its context. The data are from a study of blood T cell repertoires in COVID-19. For the study at large: Samples representing acute and convalescent COVID-19 were sourced from the United States, Italy and Spain.

Clones were sequenced by immunoSEQ multiplex PCR, and TCRdb holds only the in-frame ones, with some missing. Of about 300,000 clones in the sample, roughly four fifths were seen once. Germline V gives CDR1 LGHNA, CDR2 YNFKEQ. CDR3 length: 19 residues. The V end was cut by 5 bases, the J end by 0 bases, with 24 bases between. The chain links TRBV4-2 to TRBJ2-3, with D possibly matching TRBD2 (7 bases). The receptor was isolated from a woman aged 50 to 65 who had recovered from COVID-19. Sequencing was carried out using peripheral blood. The CDR3 sequence is CASSKRGGGLDLSTDTQYF. CDR3 DNA: TGTGCCAGCAGCAAAAGGGGGGGCGGGCTCGATCTTAGCACAGATACGCAGTATTTT.